This is a list of T cell receptor beta chains from one sample in a study of T-cell reconstitution after alpha-beta-depleted transplantation in children. TCRdb ran MiXCR on the PCR reads and lists one entry per CDR3 protein. The table lists 230,000 or so distinct CDR3 sequences, 9.7% of them singletons. The sample in question was PBMCs from the stem cell graft donor, obtained from the stem cell graft. These receptors came from a human donor who donated a stem cell graft to a child with SCID. Both conserved end residues are part of each CDR3. For some rows the clone size is stated as once, few or many, or as a class when expanded; others skip it.

V: TRBV12-3/TRBV12-4
size: many
CDR3: CASSLQGTNTGELFF

V: TRBV27
size: many
CDR3: CASSTVDRVITDTQYF

V: TRBV5-1
size: many
CDR3: CASSFGGTGGRNEQFF

V: TRBV30
size: NA
CDR3: CAWSQGRYGYTF

V: TRBV3-1
size: NA
CDR3: CASSPLAGGAVEQYF

V: TRBV20-1
size: many
CDR3: CSARGGFDYEQYF

V: TRBV7-2
size: many
CDR3: CASSLGTGVNSPLHF

V: TRBV12-3/TRBV12-4
size: many
CDR3: CASIRDRVFGEAFF

V: TRBV20-1
size: NA
CDR3: CSAEDGSSTDTQYF

V: TRBV5-1
size: few
CDR3: CASSLGQVSQSYNEQFF

V: TRBV2
size: NA
CDR3: CASSEFFRGDEENIQYF

V: TRBV7-2
size: many
CDR3: CASSLGSAGAAYGYTF

V: TRBV2
size: NA
CDR3: CASSGKDPPYEQFF

V: TRBV20-1
size: many
CDR3: CSAKTRDRTLPNQPQHF

V: TRBV5-1
size: many
CDR3: CASSTLQNTEAFF

V: TRBV6-1
size: many
CDR3: CASQQDYGYTF

V: TRBV7-2
size: many
CDR3: CASSTGVAYNEQFF

V: TRBV4-3
size: many
CDR3: CASSQEGYSNYGYTF

V: TRBV5-1
size: many
CDR3: CASSWVRYSNEQFF

V: TRBV7-2
size: many
CDR3: CAGSSSGELFF

V: TRBV7-9
size: many
CDR3: CASSSPLRGGTYNEQFF

V: TRBV7-2
size: many
CDR3: CASSYLVSEQYF

V: TRBV9
size: many
CDR3: CASSSVGSSSYEQYF

V: TRBV18
size: many
CDR3: CASSRTGENTEAFF

V: TRBV5-1
size: many
CDR3: CASIRVGSTEAFF

V: TRBV20-1
size: many
CDR3: CSAEGRFSNQPQHF

V: TRBV20-1
size: few
CDR3: CSAYQQGALIRDYGYTF

V: TRBV4-3
size: few
CDR3: CASSPRGEFFSSPLHF

V: TRBV5-1
size: many
CDR3: CASSKPPRTLSNNEQFF

V: TRBV6-5
size: NA
CDR3: CASSYLGLAGGTTADTQYF

V: TRBV5-1
size: many
CDR3: CASSREPNEKLFF

V: TRBV2
size: many
CDR3: CASSMLTRTTYTGELFF

V: TRBV5-1
size: many
CDR3: CASSLGPGGATEAFF

V: TRBV20-1
size: many
CDR3: CSAEDRNTDTQYF

V: TRBV24-1
size: few
CDR3: CATSEEGTGEGRAREQFF

V: TRBV9
size: many
CDR3: CASSVRGRASTDTQYF

V: TRBV7-8
size: few
CDR3: CATRPLYRPGDTIYF

V: TRBV20-1
size: NA
CDR3: CSARDRQNTEAFF

V: TRBV18
size: many
CDR3: CASSKARLQGEAFF

V: TRBV4-1
size: many
CDR3: CASSPLQGTKRTQYF

V: TRBV24-1
size: many
CDR3: CATERENEQFF

V: TRBV6-1
size: few
CDR3: CASRATSGRSTDTQYF

V: TRBV6-5
size: many
CDR3: CASSYRGLGYEQYF

V: TRBV12-3/TRBV12-4
size: many
CDR3: CASTSMSDLKETQYF

V: TRBV5-1
size: NA
CDR3: CASSLVGGVPYNEQFF

V: TRBV15
size: many
CDR3: CATSRGGGEPTYNEQFF

V: TRBV12-3/TRBV12-4
size: many
CDR3: CASSHTDYSNQPQHF